This T cell receptor beta chain was recorded in a study of blood T cell repertoires in COVID-19. This clone came up once. Original analysis: Amplified reference gene primers provided the basis for estimating nucleated cell counts. Libraries were prepared by immunoSEQ multiplex PCR; TCRdb keeps only in-frame clonotypes and omits some of them. V and J calls and clone size are copied from that table; D and trimming were computed from the DNA. The sample lists approximately 240,000 clones; 70% to 90% were seen once. The trim removed 6 bases at V and 7 bases at J, leaving 8 bases unmatched. This CDR3 spans 13 amino acids. Germline CDR1 is MNHEY and CDR2 is SVGEGT.

The chain has TRBV6-2 or TRBV6-3 and TRBJ2-5; TRBD1 matches at 7 bases. The source material was peripheral blood. The clonotype originates from an older woman with active or convalescent COVID-19. CDR3 sequence reads: CASRYRGTATQYF. For the CDR3, the DNA is TGTGCCAGCAGGTACAGGGGAACGGCGACCCAGTACTTC.